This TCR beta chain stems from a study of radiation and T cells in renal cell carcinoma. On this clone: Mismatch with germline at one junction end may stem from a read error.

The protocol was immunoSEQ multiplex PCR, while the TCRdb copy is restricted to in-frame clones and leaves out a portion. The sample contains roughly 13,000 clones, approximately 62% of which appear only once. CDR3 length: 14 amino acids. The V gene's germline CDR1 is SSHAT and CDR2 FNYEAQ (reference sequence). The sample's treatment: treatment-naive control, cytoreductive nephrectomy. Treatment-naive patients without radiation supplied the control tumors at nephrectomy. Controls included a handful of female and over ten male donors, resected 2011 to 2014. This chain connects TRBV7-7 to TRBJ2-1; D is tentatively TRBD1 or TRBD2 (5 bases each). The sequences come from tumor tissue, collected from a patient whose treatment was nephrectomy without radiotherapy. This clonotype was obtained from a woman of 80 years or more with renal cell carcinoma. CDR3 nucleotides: TGTGCTAGCAGCTTATTCGGGGCATACAATGAGCAGTTCTTC. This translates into CASSLFGAYNEQFF. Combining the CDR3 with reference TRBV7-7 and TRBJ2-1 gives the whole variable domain GAGVSQSPRYKVTKRGQDVTLRCDPISSHATLYWYQQALGQGPEFLTYFNYEAQPDKSGLPSDRFSAERPEGSISTLTIQRTEQRDSAMYRCASSLFGAYNEQFFGPGTRLTVL.